This passage covers 8 T cell receptor beta chains from one sample sequenced in a study of tissue T cells after allogeneic stem cell transplantation. Method: immunoSEQ multiplex PCR; TCRdb's copy keeps in-frame clones and lacks some. The table has some 48,000 clones, about 73% seen once. Source material: sorted cells pooled from one or two spleens. The receptors here all came from a pool of C57BL/6 mice in good health.

With regard to this clone: Gene names and germline refer to mouse. The read halts 1 residue ahead of the CDR3 end, with the missing end drawn from the germline J gene. The gene calls are TRBV3 and TRBJ1-5, with 7 bases lining up with TRBD1. In germline, CDR1 is SNHLY, CDR2 FYNGKV (reference sequence). The CDR3 extends over 12 amino acids. With 1 base clipped from V and 9 bases from J, the junction kept 0 bases outside the gene matches. The CDR3 bases that were read are TGTGCCAGCAGCTTAGACAGGGGGGCTCCGCTT. Its translation is CASSLDRGAPL. The full CDR3 protein reads CASSLDRGAPLF.

With respect to this clone: Gene names follow the mouse nomenclature. The read halts 1 residue ahead of the CDR3 end, with the missing end drawn from the germline J gene. The genes are TRBV5 and TRBJ2-2; 9 bases align to TRBD1. V was clipped by 4 bases and J by 3 bases; unmatched bases: 0. Germline assignment: CDR1 LGHNA and CDR2 YNLKQL (reference sequence). The CDR3 loop spans 14 amino acids. Here the CDR3 reads CASSRDRDTGQLYF. CDR3 bases read: TGTGCCAGCAGCCGGGACAGGGACACCGGGCAGCTCTAC.

Points on this clone: The gene names given are mouse names. The sequence runs out 1 residue before the end of the CDR3; the remainder is reconstructed from the germline J gene. The J gene is TRBJ2-1, the V gene TRBV31, with 10 bases identical to TRBD2. The J segment lost 3 bases and the V segment lost 3 bases, leaving 5 bases of the junction unmatched. The length of the CDR3 is 15 residues. Germline V gives CDR1 GKSSPN, CDR2 SITVG. The CDR3 DNA, read in part, is TGTGCCTGGAGAACGACTGGGGGGCGCTATGCTGAGCAGTTC. Protein: CAWRTTGGRYAEQF. The full CDR3 protein reads CAWRTTGGRYAEQFF.

This clone was observed a few times. Gene and germline names: mouse. The read is 1 residue too short to cover the CDR3 end, so that end is filled in from the germline J gene. The rearrangement uses TRBV17 and TRBJ2-7, with 10 bases that match TRBD1. Germline-derived CDR1 and CDR2 are MNHDT and YYDKIL. CDR3 length: 13 residues. J lost 5 bases, V lost 5 bases, and 3 bases had no gene match. The CDR3 loop reads CASSPGTGDEQYF. CDR3 DNA (partial): TGTGCTAGCAGTCCCGGGACAGGGGATGAACAGTAC.

As to this clone: The genes and germline here are from mouse. Sequencing ends 1 residue short of the CDR3 end; the germline J gene provides the rest. The chain employs TRBV29 and TRBJ1-4; TRBD1 aligns across 10 bases. Germline V CDR1 and CDR2: MSHET, SYDVDS. The length of the CDR3 is 14 residues. Losses at the gene ends were 5 bases for V and 5 bases for J; bases not matched to a gene: 2. This chain's CDR3 is CASSDRGRNERLFF. CDR3 DNA (partial): TGTGCTAGCAGTGACAGGGGGCGGAACGAAAGATTATTT.

Remarks on this clone: Genes and germline come from the mouse. The read comes to an end 1 residue before the CDR3 does, leaving the germline J gene to fill in the end. The chain combines TRBV1 with TRBJ2-3; the match to TRBD2 covers 8 bases. Trimming cost V 6 bases and J 0 bases; bases outside gene matches: 5. From germline, CDR1 is NSQYPW and CDR2 LRSPGD (reference sequence). CDR3 length: 15 residues. Incomplete CDR3 DNA: TGCACCTGCAGCCAGACTGGGGAGAGTGCAGAAACGCTGTAT. This sequence encodes CTCSQTGESAETLY. The complete CDR3 reads CTCSQTGESAETLYF.

In its sample, this clone was seen once. Gene names and germline refer to mouse. The observed sequence ends 1 residue before the CDR3 terminus, with the missing tail filled in from the germline J gene. Other DNA sequences in this specimen translate into the identical CDR3. The chain joins TRBV13-2 to TRBJ2-1; the D is unclear. The V end was cut by 1 base, the J end by 4 bases, with 0 bases between. The CDR3 runs 11 residues. Germline CDR1 reads NNHNN; CDR2 reads SYGAGS (reference sequence). The CDR3 bases that were read are TGTGCCAGCGGTGATTATGCTGAGCAGTTC. Its protein is CASGDYAEQF. The entire CDR3 sequence reads CASGDYAEQFF.

Points on this clone: Mouse names are used for the genes. With the read ending 1 residue before the CDR3 end, the germline J gene is used to fill in that end. The chain recombines TRBV2 with TRBJ1-5, with D possibly being TRBD1 (6 bases). CDR1 is LGHNA and CDR2 is YSYQKL in the germline V gene. This CDR3 has 15 amino acids. Trimming stripped 4 bases from V and 0 bases from J, with 10 bases between. The CDR3 reads CASSPGTINNQAPLF. The CDR3 DNA, read in part, is TGTGCCAGCAGCCCCGGGACAATTAACAACCAGGCTCCGCTT.